This T cell receptor beta chain was captured in a study of shared clonotypes between healthy human individuals. Study-wide background: Three plates were used per donor for CD4 naive, three for CD4 memory, two for CD8 naive and one for CD8 memory.

Study results and limitations: Donor scarcity curtailed the genetic and exposure-history diversity represented herein. It was observed that about 5% of naive CD4 clonotypes were shared across a handful of donors.

CD45RO-negative, CCR7-positively selected cells formed the naive CD8 fraction, excluding terminally differentiated effector memory CD45RA+ cells. Authors' processing steps: ImmunoSEQ output lacked quality scores and full-length reads, limiting matched filtering. This table comes from immunoSEQ multiplex PCR, and its TCRdb copy is limited to in-frame clones, with some not included. The V and J calls and clone size come from that table; D and trimming were worked out from the DNA. The table records hundreds of thousands of clones, roughly 94% of them present only once. Remarks on this clone: Its antigen is undetermined.

Trimming left V 7 bases short and J 3 bases short, with 13 bases between. The length of the CDR3 is 13 residues. Per germline, CDR1 SNHLY and CDR2 FYNNEI. Sequenced sample: naive CD8+ T cells sorted from blood. V is TRBV2 and J is TRBJ2-7; D perhaps matches TRBD2 (6 bases). The sequence was obtained from a man aged 25 to 40 in good health. The CDR3 DNA reads as TGTGCCAGCACCTTGGGAGGTTTCTACGAGCAGTACTTC. Its protein is CASTLGGFYEQYF.